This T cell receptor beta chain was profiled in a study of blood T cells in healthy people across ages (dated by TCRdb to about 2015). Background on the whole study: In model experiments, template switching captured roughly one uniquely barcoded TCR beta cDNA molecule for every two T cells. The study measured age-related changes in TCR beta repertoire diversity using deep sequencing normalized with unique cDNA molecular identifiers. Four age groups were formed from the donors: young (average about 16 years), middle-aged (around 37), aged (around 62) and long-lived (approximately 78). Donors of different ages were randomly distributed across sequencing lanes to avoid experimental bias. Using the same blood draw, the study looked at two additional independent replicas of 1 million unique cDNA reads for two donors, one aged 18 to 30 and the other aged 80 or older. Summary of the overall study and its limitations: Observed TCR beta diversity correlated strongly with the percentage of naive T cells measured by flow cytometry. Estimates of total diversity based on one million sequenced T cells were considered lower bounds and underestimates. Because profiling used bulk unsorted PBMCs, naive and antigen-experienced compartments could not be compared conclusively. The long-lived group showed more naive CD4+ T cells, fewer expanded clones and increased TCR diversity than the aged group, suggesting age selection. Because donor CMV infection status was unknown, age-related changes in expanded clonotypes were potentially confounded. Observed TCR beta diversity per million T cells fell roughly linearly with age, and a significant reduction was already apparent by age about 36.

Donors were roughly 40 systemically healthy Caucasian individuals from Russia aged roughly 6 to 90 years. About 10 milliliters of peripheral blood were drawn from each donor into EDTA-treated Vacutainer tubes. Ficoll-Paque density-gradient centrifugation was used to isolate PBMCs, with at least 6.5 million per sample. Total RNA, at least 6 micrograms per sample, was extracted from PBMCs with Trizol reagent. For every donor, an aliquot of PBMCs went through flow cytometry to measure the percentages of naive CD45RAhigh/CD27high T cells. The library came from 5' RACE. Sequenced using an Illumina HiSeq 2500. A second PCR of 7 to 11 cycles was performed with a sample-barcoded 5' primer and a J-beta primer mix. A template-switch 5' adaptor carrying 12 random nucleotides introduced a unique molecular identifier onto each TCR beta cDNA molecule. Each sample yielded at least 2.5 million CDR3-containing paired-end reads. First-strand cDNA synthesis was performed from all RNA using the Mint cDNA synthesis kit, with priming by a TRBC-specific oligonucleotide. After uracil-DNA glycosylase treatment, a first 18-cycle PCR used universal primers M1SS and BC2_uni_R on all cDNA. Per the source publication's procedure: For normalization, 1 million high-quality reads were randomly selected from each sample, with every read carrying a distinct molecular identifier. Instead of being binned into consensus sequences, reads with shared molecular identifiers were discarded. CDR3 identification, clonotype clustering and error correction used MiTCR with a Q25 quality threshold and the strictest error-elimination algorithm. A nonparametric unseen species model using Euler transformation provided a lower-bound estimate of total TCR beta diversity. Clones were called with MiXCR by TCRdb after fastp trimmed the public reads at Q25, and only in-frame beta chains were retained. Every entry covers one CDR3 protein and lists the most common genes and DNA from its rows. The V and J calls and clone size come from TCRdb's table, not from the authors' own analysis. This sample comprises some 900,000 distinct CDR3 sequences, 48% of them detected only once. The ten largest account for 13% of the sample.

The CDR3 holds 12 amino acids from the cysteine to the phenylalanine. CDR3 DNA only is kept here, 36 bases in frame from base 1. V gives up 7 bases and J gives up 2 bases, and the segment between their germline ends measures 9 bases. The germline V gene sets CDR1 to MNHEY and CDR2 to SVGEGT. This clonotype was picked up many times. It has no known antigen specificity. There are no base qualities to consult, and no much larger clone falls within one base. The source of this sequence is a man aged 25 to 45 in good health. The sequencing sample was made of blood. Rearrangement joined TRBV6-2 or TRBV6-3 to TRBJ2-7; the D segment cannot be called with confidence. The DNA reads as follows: TGTGCCAGCACCCTCCCGCCCTACGAGCAGTACTTC. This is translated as CASTLPPYEQYF.